This T cell receptor (beta chain) was identified during a study of regulatory T cells in long-lasting Graves disease. Time point meaning: newly diagnosed GD, antithyroid drugs for less than 3 months. PBMC-derived RNA was used for the TCR library. Arm-PCR of CDR3 regions and iRepertoire HTBI primers were the basis on which TCR beta libraries were built. TCRdb used MiXCR to reprocess the multiplex PCR reads, holding one entry per CDR3 protein. The table has about 420,000 distinct CDR3 sequences, around 15% seen once. The sample holds many counts of this clonotype. The CDR3 runs 12 residues. V lost 3 bases and J lost 1, with 4 bases in between. Germline assignment: CDR1 SGHTS and CDR2 YDEGEE. The data also belong to a second study, concerning T cells in Graves' hyperthyroidism and ophthalmopathy.

The clonotype comes from a woman aged 18-29 years with Graves disease. The gene calls are TRBV5-8 and TRBJ1-2; D gene unclear. This material consisted of peripheral blood mononuclear cells (PBMCs), taken at new diagnosis, from a patient treated with antithyroid drugs. The CDR3 loop reads CASSYSNYGYTF. For the CDR3, the DNA is TGTGCCAGCAGCTACAGTAACTATGGCTACACCTTC.